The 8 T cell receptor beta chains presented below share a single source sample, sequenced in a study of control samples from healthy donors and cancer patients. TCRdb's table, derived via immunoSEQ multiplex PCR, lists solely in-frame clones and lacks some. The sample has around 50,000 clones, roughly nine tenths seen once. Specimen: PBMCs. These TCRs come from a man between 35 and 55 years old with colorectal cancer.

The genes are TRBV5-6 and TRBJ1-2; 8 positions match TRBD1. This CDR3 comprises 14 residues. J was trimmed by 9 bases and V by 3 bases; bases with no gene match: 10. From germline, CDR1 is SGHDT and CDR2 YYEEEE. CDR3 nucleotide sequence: TGTGCCAGCAGCTGGGGAGGACAGGGCAAACGCTACACCTTC. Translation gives CASSWGGQGKRYTF.

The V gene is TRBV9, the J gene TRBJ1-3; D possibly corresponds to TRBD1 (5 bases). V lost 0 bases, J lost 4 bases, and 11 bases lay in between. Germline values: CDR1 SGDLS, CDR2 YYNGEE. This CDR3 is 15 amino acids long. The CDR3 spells CASSVGRGGGNTIYF. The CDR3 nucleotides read TGTGCCAGCAGCGTAGGCCGGGGGGGAGGAAACACCATATATTTT.

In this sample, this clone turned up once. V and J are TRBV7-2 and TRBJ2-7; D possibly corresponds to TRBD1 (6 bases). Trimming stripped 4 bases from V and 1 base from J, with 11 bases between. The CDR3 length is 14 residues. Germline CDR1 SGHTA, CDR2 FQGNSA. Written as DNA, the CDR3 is TGTGCCAGCAGCTCAACAGGGATTTCCTACGAGCAGTACTTC. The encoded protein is CASSSTGISYEQYF.

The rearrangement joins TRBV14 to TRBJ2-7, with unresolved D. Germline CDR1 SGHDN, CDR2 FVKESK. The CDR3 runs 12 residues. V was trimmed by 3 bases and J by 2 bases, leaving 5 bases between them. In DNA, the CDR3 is TGTGCCAGCAGCCACGGAACCTACGAGCAGTACTTC. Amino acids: CASSHGTYEQYF.

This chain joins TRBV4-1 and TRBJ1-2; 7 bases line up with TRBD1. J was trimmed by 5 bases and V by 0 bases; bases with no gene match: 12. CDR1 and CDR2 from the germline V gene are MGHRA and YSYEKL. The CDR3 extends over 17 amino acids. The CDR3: CASSQDPRQGLHYGYTF. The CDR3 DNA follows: TGCGCCAGCAGCCAAGATCCCCGACAGGGTCTCCATTATGGCTACACCTTC.

The CDR3 DNA reads as TGTGCCAGCAGTTTGCGTAGCGGGGGGTCCTACGAGCAGTACTTC. Its protein is CASSLRSGGSYEQYF. The chain joins TRBV6-5 to TRBJ2-7; TRBD2 agrees at 10 bases. This CDR3 has 15 amino acids. Looked up from germline, CDR1 is MNHEY and CDR2 is SVGAGI. With V trimmed by 4 bases and J by 1 base, 4 bases remained unmatched.

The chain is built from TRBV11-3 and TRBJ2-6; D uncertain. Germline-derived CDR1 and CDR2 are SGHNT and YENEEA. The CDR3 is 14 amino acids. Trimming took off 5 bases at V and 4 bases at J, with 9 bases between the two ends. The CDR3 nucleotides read TGTGCCAGCAGCCCGGCCGTCGGGGCCAACGTCCTGACTTTC. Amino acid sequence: CASSPAVGANVLTF.

CDR3 loop: CASSQENYGYTF. The CDR3 DNA is TGCGCCAGCAGCCAAGAGAACTATGGCTACACCTTC. The chain couples TRBV4-1 to TRBJ1-2; no reliable D call. Per germline, CDR1 MGHRA and CDR2 YSYEKL. V was clipped by 0 bases and J by 2 bases, with 1 base between them. This CDR3 has 12 amino acids.